This T cell receptor beta chain appears in the sequencing data of a study of control samples from healthy donors and cancer patients (TCRdb year 2020). The CDR3 starts with the cysteine, ends with the phenylalanine, and has 12 residues. The read is trimmed to its CDR3 DNA, 36 bases read in frame from base 1. The germline V gene (reference sequence) gives CDR1 as MNHEY and CDR2 as SMNVEV. Cut back by 4 bases and 4 bases, the V and J ends lie 6 bases apart. On this clone itself: Its antigen is unknown. No clone much larger than this one lies a single base away; base qualities are absent.

To prepare the library, the immunoSEQ multiplex PCR assay was applied. Entries here come from immuneACCESS through TCRdb and include only in-frame sequences with V and J called. Some clones fail to appear in such tables; in the studies checked, an unresolved V gene covers under half of the shortfall, and the cause of the remainder is unknown. Recorded for this sample are 98,000 or so clones; 88% of them occurred a single time. Approximately 14% of the sample belongs to the ten largest clones. Sequenced material: blood. The sequence was collected from a woman between 65 and 79 years old in good health. This chain is built from TRBV27 and TRBJ2-3; the D segment cannot be called with confidence. The nucleotide sequence is given as TGTGCCAGCAGTTCGTTCTCAGATACGCAGTATTTT. This is translated as CASSSFSDTQYF.